These 13 T cell receptor beta chains came from one sample sequenced in a study of beta chain features in type 1 diabetes. Study results and limitations: Across all four CD4+ subsets, people with type 1 diabetes showed modestly shorter TCRB CDR3s.

Antigen specificity for these receptors is unknown. All of the isolated RNA was reverse transcribed, so expressed TCRB transcripts were sequenced. The table came from immunoSEQ multiplex PCR; TCRdb's copy has only in-frame clones and leaves some out. The sample gives 150,000 to 190,000 clones, around a tenth of which show up once; 0.45% to 0.6% is in the top ten. Sequenced material: central memory CD4+ T cells from blood. Source of these receptors: a young man with type 1 diabetes.

The chain employs TRBV25-1 and TRBJ2-3, with TRBD2 matching 10 bases. This CDR3 contains 18 residues. The germline V gene encodes CDR1 MGHDK and CDR2 SYGVNS. Unmatched junction bases numbered 13, after V lost 1 base and J lost 6 bases. The CDR3 nucleotides read TGTGCCAGCAGTGAATGGTCGCCTAGCGGGAGCCTTGGGGATACGCAGTATTTT. It is translated as CASSEWSPSGSLGDTQYF.

This clone was picked up a small number of times. V and J are TRBV18 and TRBJ2-2; D call uncertain. Per germline, CDR1 KGHSH and CDR2 LQKENI. Trimming stripped 5 bases from V and 5 bases from J, with 9 bases between. The CDR3 extends over 13 amino acids. CDR3 sequence (DNA): TGTGCCAGCTCAGGAGTCCTAACCGGGGAGCTGTTTTTT. Translated, it gives CASSGVLTGELFF.

This clone occurred a few times. The rearrangement joins TRBV5-4 to TRBJ2-1, with D perhaps matching TRBD2 (5 bases). The V end was cut by 3 bases, the J end by 4 bases, with 11 bases between. Germline assignment: CDR1 SGHNT and CDR2 YYREEE (reference sequence). The CDR3 has 14 residues. The CDR3 DNA follows: TGTGCCAGCAGCTCCACACGAGGGTACAATGAGCAGTTCTTC. It translates to CASSSTRGYNEQFF. Combining the CDR3 with reference TRBV5-4 and TRBJ2-1 gives the whole variable domain ETGVTQSPTHLIKTRGQQVTLRCSSQSGHNTVSWYQQALGQGPQFIFQYYREEENGRGNFPPRFSGLQFPNYSSELNVNALELDDSALYLCASSSTRGYNEQFFGPGTRLTVL.

This clone was found a few times. The gene calls are TRBV4-3 and TRBJ2-3; TRBD2 is a possible D gene (5 bases). The CDR3 contains 14 residues. The germline V gene encodes CDR1 LGHNA and CDR2 YSLEER. V was clipped by 5 bases and J by 7 bases, with 16 bases between them. The CDR3 reads CASSLGQREYTQYF. The DNA of the CDR3 is TGCGCCAGCAGCTTGGGCCAAAGGGAGTATACGCAGTATTTT.

The chain links TRBV5-1 to TRBJ2-1, with 8 bases lining up with TRBD2. The CDR3 has 15 amino acids. Germline-derived CDR1 and CDR2 are SGHRS and YFSETQ. The V gene end was trimmed by 4 bases and the J gene end by 6 bases; junction bases not matched to a gene: 9. This CDR3 reads CASSLTSGSSNEQFF. The CDR3 nucleotides are TGCGCCAGCAGCCTTACTAGCGGCAGCTCCAATGAGCAGTTCTTC.

In its sample, this clone was seen a few times. V usage is TRBV6-5 and J usage is TRBJ2-3, with no clear D. Trimming took 0 bases from V and 6 from J, leaving 13 bases between them. Germline CDR1 is MNHEY and CDR2 is SVGAGI. The CDR3 length is 15 residues. Here the CDR3 reads CASSYSGRTGDTQYF. CDR3 sequence (DNA): TGTGCCAGCAGTTACTCTGGTCGTACCGGGGATACGCAGTATTTT.

CDR3 in amino acids: CASSEDSGRAGNEQFF. Written as DNA, the CDR3 is TGTGCCAGCAGTGAAGATAGCGGGAGGGCCGGCAATGAGCAGTTCTTC. This rearrangement joins TRBV2 to TRBJ2-1; 11 nucleotides match TRBD2. CDR3 length: 16 residues. Germline V CDR1 and CDR2: SNHLY, FYNNEI. With V trimmed by 1 base and J by 6 bases, 5 bases remained unmatched. Full variable domain (remainder filled in from reference TRBV2 and TRBJ2-1): EPEVTQTPSHQVTQMGQEVILRCVPISNHLYFYWYRQILGQKVEFLVSFYNNEISEKSEIFDDQFSVERPDGSNFTLKIRSTKLEDSAMYFCASSEDSGRAGNEQFFGPGTRLTVL.

This clone was picked up a small number of times. The rearrangement links TRBV6-6 to TRBJ1-2; TRBD1 aligns across 9 bases. This CDR3 has 15 residues. The junction had 12 bases not matched to a gene; V was cut back by 5 bases and J by 8 bases. Germline V gene sequence: CDR1 MNHNY, CDR2 SVGAGI (reference sequence). The CDR3 DNA reads as TGTGCCAGCAGTCCAAACAGGGGGCGAAGGGGAGGCTACACCTTC. Amino acid sequence: CASSPNRGRRGGYTF.

This clone occurred many times. V usage is TRBV28 and J usage is TRBJ2-2, with D possibly matching TRBD2 (5 bases). V gave up 6 bases and J gave up 8 bases, with 19 bases separating them. This CDR3 has 15 residues. The germline gives CDR1 MDHEN, CDR2 SYDVKM. The CDR3 reads CASRNRGVGSGELFF. CDR3 DNA: TGTGCCAGCAGAAATCGGGGTGTAGGATCGGGGGAGCTGTTTTTT.

This clone was picked up a small number of times. J is TRBJ1-2 and V is TRBV29-1; the match to TRBD1 covers 9 bases. Trimming at V came to 6 bases and at J to 8 bases, leaving 7 bases not matched to a gene. CDR1 is SQVTM and CDR2 is ANQGSEA in the germline V gene. The CDR3 loop spans 12 amino acids. Written as DNA, the CDR3 is TGCAGCGTCAAACAGGGGGCGCTGGGCTACACCTTC. Its translation: CSVKQGALGYTF.

This clone was found a few times. J is TRBJ2-2 and V is TRBV11-2; D unclear. This CDR3 has 15 residues. V lost 1 base to trimming and J lost 6 bases, with 12 bases between them. In germline, CDR1 is SGHAT, CDR2 FQNNGV. The CDR3 loop reads CASSLVRSTAGELFF. The CDR3 DNA follows: TGTGCCAGCAGCTTAGTCAGGTCTACGGCCGGGGAGCTGTTTTTT.

The chain joins TRBV5-5 to TRBJ1-5; 7 nucleotides agree with TRBD1. CDR1 and CDR2 from the germline V gene are SGHKS and YYEKEE (reference sequence). The CDR3 has 15 residues. V lost 1 base, J lost 6 bases, and 7 bases stayed unmatched. The CDR3 nucleotides are TGTGCCAGCAGCTTGCAGGGGGTGATAGGTCAGCCCCAGCATTTT. It codes for CASSLQGVIGQPQHF. The whole variable domain, remainder taken from reference TRBV5-5 and TRBJ1-5, is DAGVTQSPTHLIKTRGQQVTLRCSPISGHKSVSWYQQVLGQGPQFIFQYYEKEERGRGNFPDRFSARQFPNYSSELNVNALLLGDSALYLCASSLQGVIGQPQHFGDGTRLSIL.

The J gene is TRBJ1-5, the V gene TRBV7-9; D possibly corresponds to TRBD1 (5 bases). Deletions cut 6 bases from V and 6 bases from J, with 9 bases between. Germline CDR1 SEHNR, CDR2 FQNEAQ (reference sequence). The CDR3 length is 12 residues. The DNA for the CDR3 is TGTGCCAGCAGTTCAGGGTTTCAGCCCCAGCATTTT. This translates into CASSSGFQPQHF.